One and the same sample provided the 4 T cell receptor beta chains below, sequenced in a study of blood T cell repertoires in COVID-19. The table came from immunoSEQ multiplex PCR; TCRdb's copy has only in-frame clones and leaves some out. The table has 210,000 or so clones, 85% to 90% seen once; the top ten hold roughly 4.1%. The specimen sequenced was peripheral blood. These receptors all come from a man aged 50 or older with acute or convalescent COVID-19.

The rearrangement links TRBV6-1 to TRBJ1-6; no firm D call. Trimming cost V 1 base and J 9 bases, with 13 bases left between them. The CDR3 has 15 amino acids. Germline CDR1 and CDR2: MNHNS and SASEGT. The CDR3 region has the DNA TGTGCCAGCAGTGAAGGATCCACACGGGGTTCACCCCTCCACTTT. Residues: CASSEGSTRGSPLHF.

The V gene is TRBV7-9, the J gene TRBJ1-2; TRBD1 might be the D (5 bases). This CDR3 comprises 12 residues. V was cut by 2 bases and J by 6 bases, with 7 bases left in between. Germline V lookup: CDR1 SEHNR, CDR2 FQNEAQ (reference sequence). CDR3 sequence reads: CASSLQGDGYTF. The CDR3 region has the DNA TGTGCCAGCAGCTTACAAGGGGATGGCTACACCTTC.

J is TRBJ1-2 and V is TRBV5-1; 8 bases align to TRBD1. Germline assignment: CDR1 SGHRS and CDR2 YFSETQ. This CDR3 is 14 amino acids long. The V segment lost 0 bases and the J segment 2 bases; nucleotides outside the gene matches: 0. The CDR3 here is CASSLDRGNYGYTF. The CDR3 coding sequence is TGCGCCAGCAGCTTGGACAGGGGGAACTATGGCTACACCTTC.

The table lists this clone with a count of one. The chain combines TRBV4-1 with TRBJ1-1; 7 nucleotides agree with TRBD1. Germline CDR1 and CDR2: MGHRA and YSYEKL. This CDR3 has 15 residues. The V and J ends lost 3 bases and 1 base, in that order; junction bases with no gene match: 5. CDR3 bases: TGCGCCAGCAGCCATGCACAGGGGAGGAACACTGAAGCTTTCTTT. Amino acids: CASSHAQGRNTEAFF.